Presented here are 28 T cell receptor beta chains from one specimen sequenced in a study of cytomegalovirus exposure and HLA in healthy donors. Both 60 Vbeta primers and 13 Jbeta primers went into the PCR. Profiled with immunoSEQ multiplex PCR; TCRdb holds only in-frame clones, not every one. Among roughly 140,000 clones, 65% to 75% were seen once, and the ten largest hold about 4.5%. The specimen was PBMCs. The source of these receptors is a man in his sixties in good health and CMV-seronegative.

The chain couples TRBV2 to TRBJ2-7, with 7 positions matching TRBD2. Germline V lookup: CDR1 SNHLY, CDR2 FYNNEI. The V gene end was trimmed by 6 bases and the J gene end by 4 bases; junction bases not matched to a gene: 9. The CDR3 covers 14 residues. Written as DNA, the CDR3 is TGTGCCAGCAGGGCGTCTAGCGGCGAATACGAGCAGTACTTC. Translation gives CASRASSGEYEQYF.

The chain uses TRBV6-5 and TRBJ2-3; TRBD1 matches at 9 bases. CDR1 and CDR2 (germline): MNHEY, SVGAGI. The CDR3 totals 15 residues. V lost 3 bases and J lost 2; bases outside the gene matches: 3. The CDR3 region has the DNA TGTGCCAGCAGTTATCAACAGGGGGCCACAGATACGCAGTATTTT. The encoded protein is CASSYQQGATDTQYF.

This clone was found once. J is TRBJ1-5 and V is TRBV28; possibly TRBD1 for D (5 bases). Germline V gives CDR1 MDHEN, CDR2 SYDVKM. This CDR3 is built from 15 residues. V lost 3 bases to trimming and J lost 7 bases, with 16 bases between them. DNA for the CDR3: TGTGCCAGCAGTTTGCTCAGGGTAACGGAGCAGCCCCAGCATTTT. Protein: CASSLLRVTEQPQHF.

The chain has TRBV27 and TRBJ1-5; 11 positions agree with TRBD1. V lost 7 bases to trimming and J lost 7 bases; unmatched junction nucleotides: 9. The CDR3 has 15 amino acids. CDR1 and CDR2 (germline): MNHEY, SMNVEV (reference sequence). CDR3: CASTSGDRGEQPQHF. CDR3 nucleotide sequence: TGTGCCAGCACCTCGGGGGACAGGGGGGAACAGCCCCAGCATTTT.

The rearrangement links TRBV19 to TRBJ2-1; perhaps TRBD2 as D (5 bases). The germline V and J ends were trimmed by 7 bases and 4 bases, with 14 bases remaining between them. This CDR3 is built from 14 residues. The germline V gene encodes CDR1 LNHDA and CDR2 SQIVND (reference sequence). For the CDR3, the DNA is TGTGCCAGTAAAAGGACTCGACAATACAATGAGCAGTTCTTC. Encoded protein: CASKRTRQYNEQFF.

The chain couples TRBV14 to TRBJ2-5, with 10 positions matching TRBD1. This CDR3 region has 15 residues. In germline, CDR1 is SGHDN, CDR2 FVKESK. J gave up 5 bases and V 4 bases, and 7 bases lay outside the gene matches. In DNA form, the CDR3 reads TGTGCCAGCAGCCGTAAGACAGGGGGCGTTGAGACCCAGTACTTC. Translated: CASSRKTGGVETQYF.

This clone was seen a handful of times. The chain carries TRBV9 and TRBJ1-3; no reliable D call. V was clipped by 0 bases and J by 4 bases, with 5 bases between them. Germline assignment: CDR1 SGDLS and CDR2 YYNGEE. The CDR3 spans 13 residues. CDR3: CASSVAGGNTIYF. CDR3 DNA: TGTGCCAGCAGCGTAGCAGGCGGAAACACCATATATTTT.

This clone was seen only once. The chain combines TRBV30 with TRBJ1-4, with TRBD1 identical over 8 bases. The V gene end was trimmed by 5 bases and the J gene end by 7 bases; junction bases not matched to a gene: 3. The germline gives CDR1 GTSNPN, CDR2 SVGIG (reference sequence). There are 12 residues in the CDR3. DNA for the CDR3: TGTGCCTGGGCAGGGGGCGGTGAAAAACTGTTTTTT. It encodes CAWAGGGEKLFF.

The J gene is TRBJ2-7, the V gene TRBV28; 10 nucleotides line up with TRBD1. Looked up from germline, CDR1 is MDHEN and CDR2 is SYDVKM. Losses at the gene ends were 4 bases for V and 1 base for J; bases not matched to a gene: 1. This CDR3 region has 14 residues. CDR3 protein: CASSSGQGSYEQYF. In DNA form, the CDR3 reads TGTGCCAGCAGTTCGGGACAGGGGTCCTACGAGCAGTACTTC.

The genes are TRBV7-9 and TRBJ1-2; TRBD1 might be the D (5 bases). Trimming took off 0 bases at V and 4 bases at J, with 18 bases between the two ends. Germline V CDR1 and CDR2: SEHNR, FQNEAQ (reference sequence). This CDR3 comprises 17 residues. As DNA, the CDR3 is TGTGCCAGCAGCTTAGCCCGTAGTTTTGGGGCTGTCTATGGCTACACCTTC. Translated, it gives CASSLARSFGAVYGYTF. The entire variable domain, with the rest obtained from reference TRBV7-9 and TRBJ1-2, is as follows: DTGVSQNPRHKITKRGQNVTFRCDPISEHNRLYWYRQTLGQGPEFLTYFQNEAQLEKSRLLSDRFSAERPKGSFSTLEIQRTEQGDSAMYLCASSLARSFGAVYGYTFGSGTRLTVV.

This chain links TRBV29-1 with TRBJ1-2; D call uncertain. The V gene lost 5 bases and the J gene lost 0 bases, with 13 bases spanning the gap. This CDR3 spans 14 amino acids. The germline V gene has CDR1 SQVTM and CDR2 ANQGSEA. For the CDR3, the DNA is TGCAGCGTTCTTCAGGCGGGGACTAACTATGGCTACACCTTC. It yields the protein CSVLQAGTNYGYTF.

This clone has just a few counts. The chain joins TRBV10-1 to TRBJ1-1; 9 positions match TRBD1. This CDR3 spans 14 amino acids. V was pared by 5 bases and J by 8 bases, with 9 bases of the junction left unmatched. Germline V gene sequence: CDR1 WNHNN, CDR2 SYGVQD (reference sequence). The CDR3 here is CASSPDRGRFEAFF. CDR3 coding DNA: TGCGCCAGCAGTCCGGACAGGGGCAGGTTCGAAGCTTTCTTT.

The chain employs TRBV27 and TRBJ2-2, with 7 nucleotides matching TRBD1. Unmatched junction bases numbered 3, after V lost 4 bases and J lost 4 bases. CDR1 is MNHEY, CDR2 SMNVEV, per germline (reference sequence). This CDR3 has 14 residues. The CDR3 loop is CASSSGQPTGELFF. The CDR3 DNA is TGTGCCAGCAGTTCGGGACAGCCCACCGGGGAGCTGTTTTTT.

This chain connects TRBV18 to TRBJ2-7; possibly TRBD1 for D (5 bases). V lost 3 bases, J lost 2 bases, and 8 bases lay in between. The CDR3 spans 13 residues. Looked up from germline, CDR1 is KGHSH and CDR2 is LQKENI. The CDR3 here is CASSPQGPYEQYF. The CDR3 nucleotides are TGTGCCAGCTCACCGCAGGGCCCCTACGAGCAGTACTTC.

J is TRBJ2-5 and V is TRBV2; no clear D gene. The germline V gene encodes CDR1 SNHLY and CDR2 FYNNEI. Trimming pared 5 bases from V and 3 bases from J, leaving 16 bases between. The CDR3 is 15 amino acids. The CDR3 protein is CASSLSGLREETQYF. CDR3 bases: TGTGCCAGCAGTCTTTCCGGCCTACGGGAAGAGACCCAGTACTTC.

This clone appeared once. The V call is TRBV25-1, the J call TRBJ1-2, with 8 bases that match TRBD1. After removal of 5 bases from V and 7 bases from J, the junction contained 15 bases not matched to a gene. The CDR3 has 16 residues. CDR1 and CDR2 from the germline V gene are MGHDK and SYGVNS. The CDR3 bases are TGTGCCAGCAGTCCGGATTGGCAGGGGGCGCGCAGTGGCTACACCTTC. It translates to CASSPDWQGARSGYTF.

The gene calls are TRBV10-3 and TRBJ2-3, with TRBD2 matching 11 bases. V dropped 10 bases and J dropped 1; count of bases not matched to a gene: 4. Germline CDR1 reads ENHRY; CDR2 reads SYGVKD. The length of the CDR3 is 14 residues. CDR3 region: CATQLAGGTDTQYF. The CDR3 bases are TGTGCCACCCAACTAGCGGGAGGCACAGATACGCAGTATTTT.

The V gene is TRBV9, the J gene TRBJ1-4; D unclear. Trimming cost V 2 bases and J 7 bases, with 9 bases left between them. The CDR3 sequence is 13 residues long. Per germline, CDR1 SGDLS and CDR2 YYNGEE. The CDR3 here is CASSVVPGEKLFF. CDR3 nucleotide sequence: TGTGCCAGCAGCGTTGTCCCGGGTGAAAAACTGTTTTTT.

The chain is built from TRBV7-6 and TRBJ1-1; TRBD1 is a possible D gene (5 bases). Trimming shortened V by 0 bases and J by 7 bases, and 12 bases separated the two germline ends. The CDR3 consists of 14 residues. CDR1 and CDR2 (germline): SGHVS, FNYEAQ. As DNA, the CDR3 is TGTGCCAGCAGCTTAGCCCCAGGGTTTAATGAAGCTTTCTTT. The encoded protein is CASSLAPGFNEAFF. The entire variable domain, with the rest obtained from reference TRBV7-6 and TRBJ1-1, is as follows: GAGVSQSPRYKVTKRGQDVALRCDPISGHVSLYWYRQALGQGPEFLTYFNYEAQQDKSGLPNDRFSAERPEGSISTLTIQRTEQRDSAMYRCASSLAPGFNEAFFGQGTRLTVV.

This clone occurred once. The rearrangement uses TRBV6-4 and TRBJ2-1; TRBD2 agrees at 11 bases. Germline assignment: CDR1 MRHNA and CDR2 SNTAGT. The CDR3 length is 16 residues. J gave up 3 bases and V 3 bases, and 4 bases lay outside the gene matches. CDR3 coding DNA: TGTGCCAGCAGTGAGTTAGCGGGAGGGCTCTACAATGAGCAGTTCTTC. As protein: CASSELAGGLYNEQFF.

The chain recombines TRBV6-5 with TRBJ2-4; 7 bases fit TRBD1. The CDR3 loop spans 16 amino acids. From germline, CDR1 is MNHEY and CDR2 SVGAGI. With 0 bases clipped from V and 0 bases from J, the junction kept 2 bases outside the gene matches. CDR3 sequence reads: CASSYSGTVAKNIQYF. The CDR3 coding sequence is TGTGCCAGCAGTTACTCGGGGACAGTAGCCAAAAACATTCAGTACTTC.

The V and J genes are TRBV7-3 and TRBJ2-5; TRBD2 agrees at 7 bases. The V and J ends lost 0 bases and 5 bases, in that order; junction bases with no gene match: 6. The germline CDR1 and CDR2 sequences are SGHTA and FQGTGA. The CDR3 length is 15 residues. The CDR3 bases are TGTGCCAGCAGCTTAACGAATCAGGGAGGGGAGACCCAGTACTTC. Amino acid sequence: CASSLTNQGGETQYF.

The V and J genes are TRBV30 and TRBJ1-4; no firm D call. The CDR3 runs to 13 residues. Trimming left V 8 bases short and J 7 bases short, with 17 bases between. Germline V gene data show CDR1 as GTSNPN and CDR2 as SVGIG (reference sequence). CDR3 sequence: CATGRARSEKLFF. In nucleotides, the CDR3 is TGTGCCACCGGGAGGGCGAGGTCTGAAAAACTGTTTTTT.

The chain uses TRBV5-6 and TRBJ2-7; 10 bases align to TRBD1. The junction had 7 bases not matched to a gene; V was cut back by 2 bases and J by 5 bases. Germline V gives CDR1 SGHDT, CDR2 YYEEEE. The length of the CDR3 is 15 residues. CDR3 in DNA: TGTGCCAGCAGCTTCGGGGGACAGGGGTCCCACGAGCAGTACTTC. Its translation is CASSFGGQGSHEQYF.

This sequence joins TRBV19 and TRBJ2-3, with 8 bases lining up with TRBD1. The CDR3 sequence is 15 residues long. Trimming removed 7 bases from V and 3 bases from J; junction bases left unmatched: 9. Germline V gene sequence: CDR1 LNHDA, CDR2 SQIVND (reference sequence). CDR3 region: CASTWTGTRTDTQYF. The CDR3 DNA reads TGTGCCAGTACATGGACAGGGACCCGGACAGATACGCAGTATTTT.

The rearrangement joins TRBV7-8 to TRBJ2-1; 14 nucleotides match TRBD2. J lost 6 bases, V lost 3 bases, and 22 bases had no gene match. Germline V CDR1 and CDR2: SGHVS, FQNEAQ. The CDR3 contains 22 residues. DNA for the CDR3: TGTGCCAGCAGCTTCCCCAGGGGCGGACTAGCGGGAGGCCAAGGGGGGTTCAATGAGCAGTTCTTC. This gives the protein CASSFPRGGLAGGQGGFNEQFF.

The gene calls are TRBV27 and TRBJ2-3; 15 nucleotides agree with TRBD2. Germline CDR1 is MNHEY and CDR2 is SMNVEV (reference sequence). This CDR3 region has 18 residues. After removal of 5 bases from V and 0 bases from J, the junction contained 6 bases not matched to a gene. The CDR3 sequence: CASSQGTSGRPSTDTQYF. In nucleotides, the CDR3 is TGTGCCAGCAGTCAAGGGACTAGCGGGAGGCCTAGCACAGATACGCAGTATTTT.

V gene TRBV6-8 combines with J gene TRBJ2-1, with D maybe TRBD1 (5 bases). The CDR3 has 17 amino acids. With 0 bases removed from V and 0 bases from J, the gap between germline ends came to 12 bases. CDR1 and CDR2 (germline): MNHGY, SAAAGT. CDR3 DNA sequence: TGTGCCAGCAGTTACTCGGGGCTGCAGAGCTCCTACAATGAGCAGTTCTTC. The encoded protein is CASSYSGLQSSYNEQFF.